The rows below give T cell receptor beta chains drawn from one sample of a study of monozygotic twins with inflammatory bowel disease. TCRdb re-analyzed the 5' RACE reads; it lists each CDR3 protein once, without DNA. In total, the table holds some 89,000 distinct CDR3 sequences. Sequenced material: blood. The receptors originated from a human donor with ulcerative colitis or Crohn's disease, or a healthy co-twin of an affected twin (not recorded which). CDR3s include the opening cysteine and the closing phenylalanine or tryptophan.

length: 13; J: TRBJ1-1; V: TRBV5-4; CDR3: CASRTELNTEAFF
length: 15; J: TRBJ2-1; V: TRBV18; CDR3: CASSPGQMTYNEQFF
length: 15; J: TRBJ1-4; V: TRBV5-1; CDR3: CASSPMGQTREKLFF
length: 12; J: TRBJ2-2; V: TRBV4-1; CDR3: CASSHGTGELFF
length: 13; J: TRBJ1-1; V: TRBV10-1; CDR3: CASSQGINTEAFF
length: 15; J: TRBJ2-4; V: TRBV3-1; CDR3: CASSETGTVENIQYF
length: 17; J: TRBJ2-3; V: TRBV18; CDR3: CASSPRLSGLAADTQYF
length: 15; J: TRBJ1-4; V: TRBV10-3; CDR3: CAISDPGALNEKLFF
length: 18; J: TRBJ2-1; V: TRBV12-3/TRBV12-4; CDR3: CASVSTARGLSILSEQFF
length: 15; J: TRBJ2-2; V: TRBV19; CDR3: CASSPGTANTGELFF
length: 14; J: TRBJ2-1; V: TRBV18; CDR3: CASSQGTAYNEQFF
length: 16; J: TRBJ2-1; V: TRBV7-2; CDR3: CASSLGLAAATDEQFF
length: 13; J: TRBJ2-7; V: TRBV5-1; CDR3: CASTTTGVYEQYF
length: 14; J: TRBJ1-2; V: TRBV6-1; CDR3: CASSDLARGYGYTF
length: 15; J: TRBJ2-3; V: TRBV20-1; CDR3: CSAANRDRGEDTQYF
length: 14; J: TRBJ2-1; V: TRBV6-1; CDR3: CASSSRGPGNEQFF
length: 18; J: TRBJ2-5; V: TRBV11-1; CDR3: CASSLRSTTRGIRETQYF
length: 16; J: TRBJ2-5; V: TRBV5-1; CDR3: CASSWGRRTGQETQYF
length: 13; J: TRBJ2-3; V: TRBV11-2; CDR3: CASSLSGTDTQYF
length: 13; J: TRBJ2-5; V: TRBV20-1; CDR3: CSAVRTRTKTQYF
length: 14; J: TRBJ1-5; V: TRBV6-6; CDR3: CASSYVGTGQPQHF
length: 13; J: TRBJ2-1; V: TRBV6-5; CDR3: CASTPSGGNEQFF
length: 15; J: TRBJ1-2; V: TRBV5-1; CDR3: CASSLDDRRNYGYTF
length: 13; J: TRBJ1-1; V: TRBV2; CDR3: CASSVTGNTEAFF
length: 17; J: TRBJ2-1; V: TRBV11-3; CDR3: CASSLDRGGRSYNEQFF
length: 14; J: TRBJ1-2; V: TRBV7-6; CDR3: CASSFGTANYGYTF
length: 14; J: TRBJ1-1; V: TRBV5-1; CDR3: CASSLVSRETEAFF
length: 17; J: TRBJ2-3; V: TRBV6-5; CDR3: CASSYSGQGDAGGTQYF
length: 15; J: TRBJ1-4; V: TRBV6-1; CDR3: CASRPRTGINEKLFF
length: 15; J: TRBJ2-3; V: TRBV20-1; CDR3: CSVPRLGDPTDTQYF
length: 12; J: TRBJ2-3; V: TRBV6-4; CDR3: CASSGGTDTQYF
length: 11; J: TRBJ2-1; V: TRBV9; CDR3: CASRGGREQFF
length: 11; J: TRBJ1-1; V: TRBV5-1; CDR3: CASSLADQAFF
length: 18; J: TRBJ2-7; V: TRBV11-1; CDR3: CASSLPTGDNFLANEQYF
length: 16; J: TRBJ1-3; V: TRBV5-5; CDR3: CASSPGNSFSGNTIYF
length: 16; J: TRBJ1-1; V: TRBV12-3/TRBV12-4; CDR3: CASTDPGTTESTEAFF
length: 15; J: TRBJ1-5; V: TRBV10-3; CDR3: CAISAGGGGDQPQHF